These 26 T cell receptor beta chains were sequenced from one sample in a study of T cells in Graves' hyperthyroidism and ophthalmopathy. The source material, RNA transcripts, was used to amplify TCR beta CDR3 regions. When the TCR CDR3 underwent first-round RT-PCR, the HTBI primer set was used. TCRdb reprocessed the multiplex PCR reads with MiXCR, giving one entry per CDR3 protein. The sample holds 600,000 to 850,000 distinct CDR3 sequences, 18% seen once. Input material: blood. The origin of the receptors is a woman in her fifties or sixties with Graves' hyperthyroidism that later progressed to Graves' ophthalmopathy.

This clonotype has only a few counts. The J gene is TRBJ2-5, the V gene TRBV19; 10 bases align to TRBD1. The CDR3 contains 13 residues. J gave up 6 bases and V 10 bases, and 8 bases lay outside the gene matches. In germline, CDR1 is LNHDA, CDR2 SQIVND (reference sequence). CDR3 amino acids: CAIGTGDSKTQYF. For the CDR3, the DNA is TGTGCCATCGGGACAGGGGATTCGAAGACCCAGTACTTC.

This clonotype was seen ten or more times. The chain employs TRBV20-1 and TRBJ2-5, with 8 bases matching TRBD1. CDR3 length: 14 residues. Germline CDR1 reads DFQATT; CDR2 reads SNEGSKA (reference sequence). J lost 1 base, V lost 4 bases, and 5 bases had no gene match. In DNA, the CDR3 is TGCAGTGCTATGGTCAGGGGGCTCCAAGAGACCCAGTACTTC. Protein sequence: CSAMVRGLQETQYF.

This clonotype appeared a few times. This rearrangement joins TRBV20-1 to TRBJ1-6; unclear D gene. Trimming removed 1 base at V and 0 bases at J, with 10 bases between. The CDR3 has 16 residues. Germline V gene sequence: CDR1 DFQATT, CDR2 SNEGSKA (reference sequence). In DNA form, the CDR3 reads TGCAGTGCTAGAGGACTGCAGAGCTCCTATAATTCACCCCTCCACTTT. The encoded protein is CSARGLQSSYNSPLHF.

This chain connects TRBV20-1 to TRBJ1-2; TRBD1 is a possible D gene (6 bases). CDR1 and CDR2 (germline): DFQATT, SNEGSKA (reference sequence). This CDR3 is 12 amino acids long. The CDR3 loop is CIGDQGNYGYTF. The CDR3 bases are TGCATTGGCGATCAGGGGAACTATGGCTACACCTTC.

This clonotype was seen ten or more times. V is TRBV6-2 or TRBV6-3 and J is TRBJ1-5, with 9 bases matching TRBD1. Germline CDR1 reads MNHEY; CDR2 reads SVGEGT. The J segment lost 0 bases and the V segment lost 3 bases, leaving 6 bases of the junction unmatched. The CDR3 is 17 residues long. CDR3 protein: CASSYLQGAISNQPQHF. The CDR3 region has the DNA TGTGCCAGCAGTTATTTACAGGGGGCAATTAGCAATCAGCCCCAGCATTTT.

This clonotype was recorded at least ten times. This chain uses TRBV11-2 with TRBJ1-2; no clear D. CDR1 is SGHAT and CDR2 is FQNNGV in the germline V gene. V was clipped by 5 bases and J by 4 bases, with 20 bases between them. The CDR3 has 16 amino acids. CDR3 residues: CASSPTAITAFYGYTF. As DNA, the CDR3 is TGTGCCAGCAGCCCAACGGCCATCACAGCATTCTATGGCTACACCTTC.

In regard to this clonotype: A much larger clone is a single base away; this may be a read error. This CDR3 is CASSQGAALHSGNTIYF. The CDR3 DNA reads as TGTGCCAGCAGCCAAGGTGCGGCCCTCCACTCTGGAAACACCATATATTTT. The chain is built from TRBV3-1 and TRBJ1-3, with no clear D. V was trimmed by 1 base and J by 0 bases, leaving 13 bases between them. The germline V gene has CDR1 LGHDT and CDR2 YNNKEL (reference sequence). The CDR3 spans 17 residues.

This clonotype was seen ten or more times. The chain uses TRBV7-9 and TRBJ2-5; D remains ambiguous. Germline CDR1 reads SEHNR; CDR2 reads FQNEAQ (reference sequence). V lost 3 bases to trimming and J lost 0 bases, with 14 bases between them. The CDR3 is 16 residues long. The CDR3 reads CASSFDNPRYQETQYF. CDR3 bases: TGTGCCAGCAGCTTCGACAACCCCAGGTACCAAGAGACCCAGTACTTC. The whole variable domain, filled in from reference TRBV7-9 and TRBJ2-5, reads DTGVSQNPRHKITKRGQNVTFRCDPISEHNRLYWYRQTLGQGPEFLTYFQNEAQLEKSRLLSDRFSAERPKGSFSTLEIQRTEQGDSAMYLCASSFDNPRYQETQYFGPGTRLLVL.

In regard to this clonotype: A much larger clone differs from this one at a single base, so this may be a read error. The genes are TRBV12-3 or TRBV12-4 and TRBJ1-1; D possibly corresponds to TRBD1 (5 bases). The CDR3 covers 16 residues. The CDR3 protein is CASRLGEGQGNTEAFF. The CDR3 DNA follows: TGTGCCAGCAGATTAGGGGAGGGTCAGGGAAACACTGAAGCTTTCTTT.

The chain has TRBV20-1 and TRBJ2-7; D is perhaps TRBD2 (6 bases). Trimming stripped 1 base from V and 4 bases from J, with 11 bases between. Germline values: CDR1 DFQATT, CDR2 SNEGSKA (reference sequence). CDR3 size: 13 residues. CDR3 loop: CSARGTSRYEQYF. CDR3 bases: TGCAGTGCTAGAGGCACTAGCCGGTACGAGCAGTACTTC.

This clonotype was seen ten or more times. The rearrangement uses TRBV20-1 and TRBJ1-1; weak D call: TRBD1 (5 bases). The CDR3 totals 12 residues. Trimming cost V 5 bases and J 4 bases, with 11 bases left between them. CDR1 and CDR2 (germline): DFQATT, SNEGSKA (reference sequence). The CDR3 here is CSAGGLGTEAFF. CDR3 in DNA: TGCAGTGCTGGGGGTTTGGGCACTGAAGCTTTCTTT.

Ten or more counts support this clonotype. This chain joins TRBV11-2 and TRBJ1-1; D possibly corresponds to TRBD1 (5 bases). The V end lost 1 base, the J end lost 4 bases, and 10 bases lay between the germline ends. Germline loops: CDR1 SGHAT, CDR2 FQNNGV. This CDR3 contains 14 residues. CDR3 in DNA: TGTGCCAGCAGCTTAGGGGGGGTTTCCACTGAAGCTTTCTTT. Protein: CASSLGGVSTEAFF.

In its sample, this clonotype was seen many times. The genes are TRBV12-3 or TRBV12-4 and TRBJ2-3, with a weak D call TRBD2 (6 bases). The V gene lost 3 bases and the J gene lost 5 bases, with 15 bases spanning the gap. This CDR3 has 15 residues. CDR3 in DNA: TGTGCCAGCAGTTTTCGCGGGGTTTTTGAAGATACGCAGTATTTT. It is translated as CASSFRGVFEDTQYF.

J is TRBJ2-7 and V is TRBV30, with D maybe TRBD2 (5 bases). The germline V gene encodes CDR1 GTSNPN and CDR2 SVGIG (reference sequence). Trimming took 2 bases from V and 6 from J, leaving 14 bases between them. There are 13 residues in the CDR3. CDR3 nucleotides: TGTGCCTGGAGTCAAAGGTCGGGGTCCGAGCAGTACTTC. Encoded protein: CAWSQRSGSEQYF.

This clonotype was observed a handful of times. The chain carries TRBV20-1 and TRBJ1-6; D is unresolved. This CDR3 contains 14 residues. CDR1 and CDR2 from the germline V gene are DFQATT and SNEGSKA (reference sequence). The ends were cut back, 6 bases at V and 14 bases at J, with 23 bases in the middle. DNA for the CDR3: TGCAGTGCGCCCCTCCCGGGAGGTCGTCTCACCCTCCACTTT. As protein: CSAPLPGGRLTLHF.

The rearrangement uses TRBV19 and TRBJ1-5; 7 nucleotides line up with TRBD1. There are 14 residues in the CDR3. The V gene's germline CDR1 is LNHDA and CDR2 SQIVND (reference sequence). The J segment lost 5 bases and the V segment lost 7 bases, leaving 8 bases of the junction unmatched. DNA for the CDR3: TGTGCCAGTATGTGGCAGGGGGACGATCAGCCCCAGCATTTT. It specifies CASMWQGDDQPQHF. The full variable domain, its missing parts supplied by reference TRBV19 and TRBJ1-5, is DGGITQSPKYLFRKEGQNVTLSCEQNLNHDAMYWYRQDPGQGLRLIYYSQIVNDFQKGDIAEGYSVSREKKESFPLTVTSAQKNPTAFYLCASMWQGDDQPQHFGDGTRLSIL.

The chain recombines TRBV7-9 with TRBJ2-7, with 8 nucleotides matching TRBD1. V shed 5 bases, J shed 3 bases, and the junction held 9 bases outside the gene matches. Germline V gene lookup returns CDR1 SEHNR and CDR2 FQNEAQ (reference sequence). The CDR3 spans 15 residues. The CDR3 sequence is CASSRLDRALYEQYF. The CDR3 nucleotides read TGTGCCAGCAGCCGCCTGGACAGGGCCCTCTACGAGCAGTACTTC.

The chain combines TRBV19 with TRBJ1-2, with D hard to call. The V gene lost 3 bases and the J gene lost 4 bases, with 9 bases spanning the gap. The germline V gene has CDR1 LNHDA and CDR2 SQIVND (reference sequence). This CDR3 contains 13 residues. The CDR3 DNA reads TGTGCCAGTAGTATTTTCGAGGGCTATGGCTACACCTTC. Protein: CASSIFEGYGYTF.

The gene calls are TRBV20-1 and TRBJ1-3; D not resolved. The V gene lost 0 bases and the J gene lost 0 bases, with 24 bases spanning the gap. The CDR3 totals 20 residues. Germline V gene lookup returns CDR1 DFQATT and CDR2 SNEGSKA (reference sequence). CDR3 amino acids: CSARDRARYGESVSGNTIYF. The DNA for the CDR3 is TGCAGTGCTAGAGATAGAGCACGGTACGGGGAATCGGTCTCTGGAAACACCATATATTTT.

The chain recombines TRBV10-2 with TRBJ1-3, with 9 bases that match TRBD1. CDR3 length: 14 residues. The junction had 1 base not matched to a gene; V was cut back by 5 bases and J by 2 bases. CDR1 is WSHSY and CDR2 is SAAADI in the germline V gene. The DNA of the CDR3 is TGCGCCAGCAGTACAGGGGGCCCTGGAAACACCATATATTTT. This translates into CASSTGGPGNTIYF.

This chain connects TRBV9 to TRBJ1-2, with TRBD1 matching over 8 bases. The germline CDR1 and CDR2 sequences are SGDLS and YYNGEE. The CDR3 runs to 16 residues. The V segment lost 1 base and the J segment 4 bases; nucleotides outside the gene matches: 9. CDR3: CASSVSPQGERYGYTF. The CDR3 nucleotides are TGTGCCAGCAGCGTATCCCCACAGGGGGAACGCTATGGCTACACCTTC. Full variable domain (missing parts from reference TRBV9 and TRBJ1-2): DSGVTQTPKHLITATGQRVTLRCSPRSGDLSVYWYQQSLDQGLQFLIQYYNGEERAKGNILERFSAQQFPDLHSELNLSSLELGDSALYFCASSVSPQGERYGYTFGSGTRLTVV.

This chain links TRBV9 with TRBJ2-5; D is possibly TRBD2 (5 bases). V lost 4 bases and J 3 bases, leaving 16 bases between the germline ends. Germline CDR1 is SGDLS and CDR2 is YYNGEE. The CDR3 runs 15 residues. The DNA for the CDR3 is TGTGCCAGCAGCTGGGAAGGAGCGCGGGAAGAGACCCAGTACTTC. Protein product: CASSWEGAREETQYF.

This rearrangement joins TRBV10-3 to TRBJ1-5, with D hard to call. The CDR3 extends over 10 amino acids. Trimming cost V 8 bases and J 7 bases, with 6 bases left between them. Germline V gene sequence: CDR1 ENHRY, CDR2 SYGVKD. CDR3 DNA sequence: TGTGCCATCGGTTCACAGCCCCAGCATTTT. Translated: CAIGSQPQHF.

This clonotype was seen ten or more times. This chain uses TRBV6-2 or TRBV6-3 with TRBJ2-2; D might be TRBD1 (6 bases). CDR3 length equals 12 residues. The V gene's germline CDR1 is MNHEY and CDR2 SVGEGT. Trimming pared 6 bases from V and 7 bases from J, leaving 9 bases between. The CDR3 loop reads CASRQGVGELFF. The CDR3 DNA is TGTGCCAGCAGACAGGGTGTCGGGGAGCTGTTTTTT.

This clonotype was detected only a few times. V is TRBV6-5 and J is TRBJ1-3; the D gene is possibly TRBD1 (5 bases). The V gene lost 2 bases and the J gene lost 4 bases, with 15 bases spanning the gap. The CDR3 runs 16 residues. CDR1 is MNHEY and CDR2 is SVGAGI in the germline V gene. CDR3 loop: CASSYTTGGVGNTIYF. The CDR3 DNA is TGTGCCAGCAGTTACACGACCGGGGGGGTAGGAAACACCATATATTTT.

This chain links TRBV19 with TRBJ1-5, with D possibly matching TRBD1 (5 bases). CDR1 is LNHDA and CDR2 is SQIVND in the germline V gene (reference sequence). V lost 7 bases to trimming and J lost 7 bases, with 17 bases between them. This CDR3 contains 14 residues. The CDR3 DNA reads TGTGCCAGTACCGAAAGGGGTTCTTCGCAGCCCCAGCATTTT. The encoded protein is CASTERGSSQPQHF.